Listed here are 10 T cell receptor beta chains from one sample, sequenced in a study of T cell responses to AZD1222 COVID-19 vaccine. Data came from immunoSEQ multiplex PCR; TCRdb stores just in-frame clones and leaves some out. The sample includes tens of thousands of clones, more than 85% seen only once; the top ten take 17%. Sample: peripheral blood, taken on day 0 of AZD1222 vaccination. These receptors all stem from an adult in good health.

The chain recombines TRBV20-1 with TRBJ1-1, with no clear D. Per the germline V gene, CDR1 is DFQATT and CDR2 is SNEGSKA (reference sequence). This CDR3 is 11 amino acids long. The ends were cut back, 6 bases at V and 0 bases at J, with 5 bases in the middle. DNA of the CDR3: TGCAGTGCCCAGCTGAACACTGAAGCTTTCTTT. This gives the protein CSAQLNTEAFF.

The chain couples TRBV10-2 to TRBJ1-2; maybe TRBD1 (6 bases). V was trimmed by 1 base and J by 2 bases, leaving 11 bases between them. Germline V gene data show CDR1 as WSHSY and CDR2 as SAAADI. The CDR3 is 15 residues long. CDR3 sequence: CASSELRTANYGYTF. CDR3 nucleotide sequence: TGCGCCAGCAGTGAGTTGCGGACAGCAAACTATGGCTACACCTTC.

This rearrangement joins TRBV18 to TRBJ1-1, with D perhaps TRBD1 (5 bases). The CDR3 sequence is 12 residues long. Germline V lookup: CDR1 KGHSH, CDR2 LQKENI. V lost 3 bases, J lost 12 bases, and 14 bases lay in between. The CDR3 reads CASSPDSPPTFF. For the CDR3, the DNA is TGTGCCAGCTCACCTGACAGCCCGCCGACTTTCTTT.

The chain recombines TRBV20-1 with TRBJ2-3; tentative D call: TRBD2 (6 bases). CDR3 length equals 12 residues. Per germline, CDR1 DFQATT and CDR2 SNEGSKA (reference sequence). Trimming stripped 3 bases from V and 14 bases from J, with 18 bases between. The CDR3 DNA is TGCAGTGCTAGTGACAACACCCTACTAGCGTATTTT. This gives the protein CSASDNTLLAYF.

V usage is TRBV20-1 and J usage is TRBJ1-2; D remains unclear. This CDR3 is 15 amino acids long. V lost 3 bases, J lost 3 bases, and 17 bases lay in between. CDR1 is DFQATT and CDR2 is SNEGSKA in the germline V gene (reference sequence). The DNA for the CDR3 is TGCAGTGCTAGTCCCGCCTTAGGGCCGGACTATGGCTACACCTTC. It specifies CSASPALGPDYGYTF.

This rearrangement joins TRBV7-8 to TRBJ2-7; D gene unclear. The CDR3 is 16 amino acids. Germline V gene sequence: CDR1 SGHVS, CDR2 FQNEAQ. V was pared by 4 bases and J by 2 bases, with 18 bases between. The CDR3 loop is CASSSFPTRSAYEQYF. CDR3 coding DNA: TGTGCCAGCAGCTCATTCCCCACACGATCCGCCTACGAGCAGTACTTC.

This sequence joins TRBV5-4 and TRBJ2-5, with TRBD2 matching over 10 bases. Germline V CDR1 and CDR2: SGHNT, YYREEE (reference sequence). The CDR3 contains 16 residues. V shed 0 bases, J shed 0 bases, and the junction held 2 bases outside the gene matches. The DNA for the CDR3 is TGTGCCAGCAGCTTGGGTAGCGGGGGGTACCAAGAGACCCAGTACTTC. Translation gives CASSLGSGGYQETQYF.

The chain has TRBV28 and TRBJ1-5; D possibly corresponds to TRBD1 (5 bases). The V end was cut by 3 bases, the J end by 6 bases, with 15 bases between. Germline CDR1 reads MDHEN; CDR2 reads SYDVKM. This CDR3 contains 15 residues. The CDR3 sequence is CASSLAQGGSQPQHF. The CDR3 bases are TGTGCCAGCAGTTTGGCGCAGGGCGGATCTCAGCCCCAGCATTTT. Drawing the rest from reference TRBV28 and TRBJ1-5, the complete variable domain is DVKVTQSSRYLVKRTGEKVFLECVQDMDHENMFWYRQDPGLGLRLIYFSYDVKMKEKGDIPEGYSVSREKKERFSLILESASTNQTSMYLCASSLAQGGSQPQHFGDGTRLSIL.

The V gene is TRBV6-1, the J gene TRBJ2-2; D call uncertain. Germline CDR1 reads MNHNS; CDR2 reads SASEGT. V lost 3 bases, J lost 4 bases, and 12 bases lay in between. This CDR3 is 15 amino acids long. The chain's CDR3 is CASSDQANPTGELFF. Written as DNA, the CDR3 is TGTGCCAGCAGTGACCAGGCGAATCCCACCGGGGAGCTGTTTTTT.

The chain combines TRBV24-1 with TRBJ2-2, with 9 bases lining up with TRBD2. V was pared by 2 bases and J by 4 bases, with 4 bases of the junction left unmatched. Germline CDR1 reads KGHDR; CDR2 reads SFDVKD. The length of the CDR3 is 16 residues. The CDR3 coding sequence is TGTGCCACCAGTGATTCCGGGACTAGCTTCACCGGGGAGCTGTTTTTT. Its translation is CATSDSGTSFTGELFF.